This T cell receptor (beta chain) is drawn from a study of cytomegalovirus exposure and HLA in healthy donors. Study context: The use of the same platform for the approximately 110 validation repertoires and the approximately 730 first-cohort repertoires was reported by a later analysis. Findings and limits, study-wide: Whilst most TCR sequences proved rare, a subset of public TCRs occurred across many donors.

Worth noting for this clone: Its antigen is unknown.

Sequenced by immunoSEQ multiplex PCR; TCRdb stores in-frame clones only, minus some. The sample lists about 140,000 clones, around nine tenths occurring once. While the first cohort had 600 to 850 subjects, the donors belonged to the separate validation cohort of 100 to 150 subjects. The CDR3 runs 14 residues. V was pared by 7 bases and J by 2 bases, with 14 bases between. Germline V gene lookup returns CDR1 SNHLY and CDR2 FYNNEI. This sequence originates from a man between 18 and 35 years old in good health and CMV-seropositive. The chain has TRBV2 and TRBJ2-5, with D unresolved. Sample: PBMCs. The CDR3 DNA follows: TGTGCCAGCACCTTTGGGCAGACACAAGAGACCCAGTACTTC. Encoded protein: CASTFGQTQETQYF.